The entry that follows covers one T cell receptor (beta chain) sequence. This entry is derived from a study of blood T cell repertoires in COVID-19. Study background: From the United States, Italy and Spain came samples of acute and convalescent COVID-19. PBMCs, B-cell-depleted T cells, or T cells provided the cDNA or gDNA that made up the material.

Per the study methods: Reference gene primer amplification gave estimated nucleated cell counts. Method: immunoSEQ multiplex PCR; TCRdb's copy keeps in-frame clones and lacks some. The DNA gave D and trimming, while V, J and clone size come from that table. This sample has 120,000 or so clones; 72% occur once, and the top ten carry under 10%. CDR3 length equals 12 residues. Germline loops: CDR1 MNHEY, CDR2 SVGEGT. V was clipped by 5 bases and J by 13 bases; unmatched bases: 10. The TCR originated in a woman aged 60 to 75 with acute or convalescent COVID-19. The chain employs TRBV6-2 or TRBV6-3 and TRBJ1-2, with 7 bases that match TRBD1. Sequencing was carried out using peripheral blood. The CDR3 DNA is TGTGCCAGCAGTACCGAAAGACAGGGATCCACCTTC. Its protein is CASSTERQGSTF.